A selection of T cell receptor beta chains follows, all from one sample in a study of tumor-infiltrating lymphocytes in primary liver carcinoma. TCRdb fed the multiplex PCR reads into MiXCR, producing one record per CDR3 protein. The data show roughly 22,000 distinct CDR3 sequences, with approximately 80% seen just once and about 40% held by the top ten. The sequenced sample was liver tumor tissue from sampling region 2. The origin of the receptors is a woman aged 25 to 39 with primary liver carcinoma and hepatitis B virus infection. Both conserved end residues are part of each CDR3. The D gene is left open where the match is weak. Clone size is not always given. Where it is, it says once, few, many or a class for expanded clones.

v_gene	abundance	j_gene	d_gene	CDR3nt	CDR3aa
TRBV11-2	few	TRBJ1-1	-	TGTACCAGCAGCCTAAAGAGAGGGAGGTTAAATGAAGCTTTCTTT	CTSSLKRGRLNEAFF
TRBV7-9	many	TRBJ2-5	-	TGTGCCAGCAGCTTATCGGGCGGCCAAGAGACCCAGTACTTC	CASSLSGGQETQYF
TRBV6-5	-	TRBJ2-7	TRBD2	TGTGCCAGCAGCCTCGCCAGGACTAGCGGGAGCTCCTACGAGCACTACTTC	CASSLARTSGSSYEHYF
TRBV4-3	few	TRBJ2-1	-	TGCGTCAGCAGCCAAAATGCGGGAAGCTCCTACAATGAGCAGTCCTTC	CVSSQNAGSSYNEQSF
TRBV11-2	-	TRBJ2-5	-	TGTGTCAGCAGCCCTGGAGAGATAGAGACCCAGTACTTC	CVSSPGEIETQYF
TRBV11-2	-	TRBJ1-2	-	TGTGACAGCAGCCCACGAGGCGGGGATTGGAGCTGTGGCCGAACCTTC	CDSSPRGGDWSCGRTF
TRBV4-3	-	TRBJ2-3	TRBD2	TGCGCCAACAGCCAAGAAGGTTTAGCGGGAGCGCCAACAGATACGCAGTATTTT	CANSQEGLAGAPTDTQYF
TRBV6-5	-	TRBJ1-1	-	TGTGCCAGTAGTTACGGGGGCAGCGGAAGAGGAATTGAAGCTTTATTT	CASSYGGSGRGIEALF
TRBV4-3	-	TRBJ2-1	-	TGCGTCGGCAGCCGAGATGCGGGAAGCTCCTACAATGAGCAGTTCTTC	CVGSRDAGSSYNEQFF
TRBV13	-	TRBJ2-3	-	TGTGCAAGCAGCTTTTCGACAGATGCGCAGTATTTT	CASSFSTDAQYF
TRBV10-3	-	TRBJ1-3	-	TGTACCGTCAGTGACTCAGTTTCTGGAAACGCCATATATTTT	CTVSDSVSGNAIYF
TRBV28	-	TRBJ2-5	TRBD2	TGTGCCAGCAGTTTAACGGATACGGAACTAGCGGCACAAGAGACCCAGTACTTC	CASSLTDTELAAQETQYF
TRBV4-1	-	TRBJ2-3	TRBD2	TGCGCCAACAGCCAAGACCGTTTTACTAGCGGGAGGGTGGATACGCAGTATTTT	CANSQDRFTSGRVDTQYF
TRBV10-3	-	TRBJ2-7	-	TGTGCCATCAGCCCCACGGCGAACCGGGATGAGCAGTACTTC	CAISPTANRDEQYF
TRBV11-2	-	TRBJ2-1	-	TGTGCCAACAACTTAGGGCAGGGGTTTGAGCTGTTCTTC	CANNLGQGFELFF
TRBV4-3	-	TRBJ2-3	TRBD2	TGCACCAGCAGCCAAGAAGGCCTAGCGGGAGGGCCAACAGATACGCAGTATTTC	CTSSQEGLAGGPTDTQYF
TRBV5-1	-	TRBJ2-5	-	TGCGCCAGCAGCTTTCGGAGTACCCAAGAGACCCAGTACTTC	CASSFRSTQETQYF
TRBV7-2	-	TRBJ2-3	-	TGTGCCAGCAGCCCAAACACAGATACGCAGTATTTT	CASSPNTDTQYF
TRBV11-2	-	TRBJ2-2	-	TGTGCTAGCAGCCCTGATACCCAATTGAACACCGGGGAGCTGTTTTTT	CASSPDTQLNTGELFF
TRBV28	-	TRBJ2-1	TRBD2	TGTGCCAGCCCTATACTAGCGAGAGTTTTCGGCTACAATGAGCAGTTCTTC	CASPILARVFGYNEQFF
TRBV10-3	-	TRBJ1-3	-	TGTGCCATCTGTGCGTCAGTTTCTGGAAACGCCATATATTTT	CAICASVSGNAIYF
TRBV6-1	-	TRBJ1-5	TRBD1	TGTGCCAGCAGTCCCCCCACAGGGGGGAGGCGGACCAAGCATTTT	CASSPPTGGRRTKHF